By share, the clone carrying this T cell receptor (beta chain) ranks as large (0.1 to 1%). Gene labels here are mouse ones. The read comes to an end 1 residue before the CDR3 does, leaving the germline J gene to fill in the end. The time point denotes: mouse harvest day 14 after allogeneic transplant. The graft held 10^6 splenic CD5+ T cells and 10^7 T-cell-depleted bone marrow cells. The data derive from a study of tissue T cells after allogeneic stem cell transplantation. Assay used: immunoSEQ multiplex PCR; TCRdb lists only in-frame clones, some missing. The data contain roughly 1,700 clones, roughly 42% of them singletons. This CDR3 has 16 amino acids. Trimming took 2 bases from V and 1 from J; bases not matched to a gene: 2. Germline V CDR1 and CDR2: LGHNA, YNLKQL (reference sequence).

The receptor was derived from a female BALB/c mouse given C57BL/6 T cells with graft-versus-host disease after an allogeneic hematopoietic cell transplant. The rearrangement links TRBV5 to TRBJ2-5, with TRBD2 matching over 11 bases. The material sequenced was gut tissue. The CDR3 bases that were read are TGTGCCAGCAGCCAAAAACTGGGGGGGCACCAAGACACCCAGTAC. As protein: CASSQKLGGHQDTQY. The entire CDR3 protein is CASSQKLGGHQDTQYF.